What follows are 16 T cell receptor beta chains derived from one specimen sequenced in a study of radiation and T cells in renal cell carcinoma. Time point specified: baseline pretreatment blood. Treatment reported: 15 Gy SBRT to primary tumor, nephrectomy 4 weeks later. Generated by immunoSEQ multiplex PCR, the TCRdb table keeps only in-frame clones and is missing some. Here the sample spans about 150,000 clones, about 85% being singletons. Sequenced material: blood, taken from a patient whose treatment included radiotherapy and nephrectomy. These receptors came from a woman in her sixties or seventies with renal cell carcinoma.

The gene calls are TRBV9 and TRBJ1-1; no firm D call. V was cut by 0 bases and J by 2 bases, with 8 bases left in between. Germline CDR1 SGDLS, CDR2 YYNGEE. This CDR3 has 14 residues. This CDR3 is CASSVDPLNTEAFF. Written as DNA, the CDR3 is TGTGCCAGCAGCGTAGATCCGTTAAACACTGAAGCTTTCTTT.

The CDR3 reads CASSADRNYGYTF. The CDR3 DNA reads as TGTGCCAGCAGCGCGGACAGGAACTATGGCTACACCTTC. The gene calls are TRBV5-4 and TRBJ1-2; 7 bases fit TRBD1. V gave up 4 bases and J gave up 2 bases; unmatched junction bases: 2. The CDR3 extends over 13 amino acids. The germline V gene has CDR1 SGHNT and CDR2 YYREEE (reference sequence).

The CDR3 reads CSGLLTDTQYF. The CDR3 DNA follows: TGCAGTGGCCTCCTCACAGATACGCAGTATTTT. This chain connects TRBV20-1 to TRBJ2-3; D not certain. Germline values: CDR1 DFQATT, CDR2 SNEGSKA (reference sequence). Trimming removed 7 bases at V and 2 bases at J, with 7 bases between. The CDR3 runs to 11 residues.

The V and J genes are TRBV27 and TRBJ1-6; D gene unclear. The length of the CDR3 is 14 residues. Trimming took off 3 bases at V and 4 bases at J, with 7 bases between the two ends. From germline, CDR1 is MNHEY and CDR2 SMNVEV (reference sequence). CDR3 region: CASSLKLYNSPLHF. In DNA form, the CDR3 reads TGTGCCAGCAGTTTGAAACTTTATAATTCACCCCTCCACTTT.

The DNA of the CDR3 is TGTGCCAGCAGCGCACAGGGGGCGGGCACCGGGGAGCTGTTTTTT. Residues: CASSAQGAGTGELFF. The chain employs TRBV7-2 and TRBJ2-2, with 9 bases that match TRBD1. Germline V CDR1 and CDR2: SGHTA, FQGNSA. This CDR3 has 15 amino acids. J gave up 4 bases and V 5 bases, and 5 bases lay outside the gene matches.

The gene calls are TRBV19 and TRBJ2-3; D may be TRBD1 (5 bases). Germline lookup yields CDR1 LNHDA and CDR2 SQIVND (reference sequence). V dropped 7 bases and J dropped 1 base, with 12 bases sitting between them. This CDR3 is built from 14 residues. CDR3: CASNQGGGTDTQYF. The CDR3 DNA is TGTGCCAGTAATCAGGGCGGCGGCACAGATACGCAGTATTTT.

The genes are TRBV5-1 and TRBJ1-6; 7 nucleotides match TRBD1. Germline CDR1 and CDR2: SGHRS and YFSETQ. CDR3 size: 16 residues. V dropped 0 bases and J dropped 6; count of bases not matched to a gene: 6. CDR3 sequence reads: CASSLAVGQANSPLHF. CDR3 nucleotide sequence: TGCGCCAGCAGCTTGGCCGTAGGACAGGCTAATTCACCCCTCCACTTT.

The rearrangement uses TRBV19 and TRBJ2-6, with 8 positions matching TRBD1. The CDR3 consists of 16 residues. Unmatched junction bases numbered 5, after V lost 6 bases and J lost 1 base. Germline V gene sequence: CDR1 LNHDA, CDR2 SQIVND (reference sequence). CDR3 bases: TGTGCCAGTAGACAGGGGGAGAATTCTGGGGCCAACGTCCTGACTTTC. It translates to CASRQGENSGANVLTF.

The chain employs TRBV9 and TRBJ2-1; a weak D match, TRBD2 (6 bases). The germline gives CDR1 SGDLS, CDR2 YYNGEE. This CDR3 region has 16 residues. The V end lost 7 bases, the J end lost 3 bases, and 20 bases lay between the germline ends. The CDR3 is CASSLGPSGHYNEQFF. CDR3 nucleotides: TGTGCCAGCTCCCTCGGACCAAGCGGGCACTACAATGAGCAGTTCTTC.

The chain carries TRBV28 and TRBJ1-5; 9 bases match TRBD1. The CDR3 totals 15 residues. Germline assignment: CDR1 MDHEN and CDR2 SYDVKM. Trimming at V came to 3 bases and at J to 6 bases, leaving 6 bases not matched to a gene. For the CDR3, the DNA is TGTGCCAGCAGTTTCCCCGACAGGGGGGGTCAGCCCCAGCATTTT. Its translation is CASSFPDRGGQPQHF.

The chain is built from TRBV9 and TRBJ2-1, with 10 positions matching TRBD2. Germline V lookup: CDR1 SGDLS, CDR2 YYNGEE. The CDR3 loop spans 15 amino acids. After removal of 0 bases from V and 10 bases from J, the junction contained 7 bases not matched to a gene. The CDR3 region has the DNA TGTGCCAGCAGCGTAGGAATACTAGCGGGGAGCGAGCAGTTCTTC. Translating it yields CASSVGILAGSEQFF.

The V call is TRBV5-4, the J call TRBJ2-2; 7 bases are shared with TRBD1. Trimming at V came to 5 bases and at J to 5 bases, leaving 15 bases not matched to a gene. The CDR3 is 17 amino acids. Germline V gene data show CDR1 as SGHNT and CDR2 as YYREEE (reference sequence). The CDR3 DNA follows: TGTGCCAGCAGACCGACAGGGCCCGCTGTCGGGACCGGGGAGCTGTTTTTT. Its translation is CASRPTGPAVGTGELFF.

About this clone: The sample has other DNA sequences that encode this CDR3 too. V is TRBV30 and J is TRBJ1-3, with D unresolved. This CDR3 is 13 amino acids long. In germline, CDR1 is GTSNPN, CDR2 SVGIG (reference sequence). The V gene lost 0 bases and the J gene lost 0 bases, with 3 bases spanning the gap. The CDR3 sequence is CAWSVSSGNTIYF. CDR3 nucleotide sequence: TGTGCCTGGAGTGTCAGCTCTGGAAACACCATATATTTT.

In this sample, this clone turned up once. The rearrangement joins TRBV5-8 to TRBJ2-5, with TRBD2 matching over 7 bases. Germline CDR1 SGHTS, CDR2 YDEGEE. V shed 4 bases, J shed 4 bases, and the junction held 7 bases outside the gene matches. There are 14 residues in the CDR3. Here the CDR3 DNA reads TGTGCCAGCAGCCAGCCGGGGGGTCGAGAGACCCAGTACTTC. Residues: CASSQPGGRETQYF.

The chain is built from TRBV7-5 and TRBJ1-4; no DNA check was done on the table's D call, TRBD1. TRBV7-5 is described as a pseudogene. The CDR3 has 15 residues. CDR3 protein: CALTPGFATNEKLFF. The CDR3 DNA reads TGTGCCCTAACCCCAGGGTTCGCAACTAATGAAAAACTGTTTTTT.

V gene TRBV4-3 combines with J gene TRBJ2-3; 9 nucleotides match TRBD2. Germline V gives CDR1 LGHNA, CDR2 YSLEER. The CDR3 runs to 16 residues. Trimming at V came to 0 bases and at J to 4 bases, leaving 5 bases not matched to a gene. Written as DNA, the CDR3 is TGCGCCAGCAGCCAAGAAGGCGGGGGGGGAGCAGATACGCAGTATTTT. Its translation is CASSQEGGGGADTQYF.